These 13 T cell receptor beta chains share one sample of origin, sequenced in a study of T cell changes during pregnancy in multiple sclerosis. Profiling relied on immunoSEQ multiplex PCR, and the TCRdb table lists in-frame clones only, not all of them. The repertoire includes more than 40,000 clones, more than 90% of them detected once, and under 9.5% sits in the top ten. Sequencing used CD8+ T cells from peripheral blood mononuclear cells, obtained after pregnancy. Receptors originate from a female donor with multiple sclerosis, enrolled in a pregnancy study.

V gene TRBV29-1 combines with J gene TRBJ1-2; a weak D match, TRBD1 (5 bases). In germline, CDR1 is SQVTM, CDR2 ANQGSEA. V lost 0 bases and J lost 0, with 14 bases in between. CDR3 length: 16 residues. As DNA, the CDR3 is TGCAGCGTTGAAGACGCGGGGCCTCGGGCTAACTATGGCTACACCTTC. Translation gives CSVEDAGPRANYGYTF.

The rearrangement joins TRBV6-5 to TRBJ1-1, with D perhaps matching TRBD1 (5 bases). This CDR3 spans 13 amino acids. Trimming shortened V by 2 bases and J by 6 bases, and 10 bases separated the two germline ends. Germline-derived CDR1 and CDR2 are MNHEY and SVGAGI. The CDR3, as DNA: TGTGCCAGCAGTTACAGGGGTGGAGCTGAAGCTTTCTTT. Amino acid sequence: CASSYRGGAEAFF.

This clone was observed once. This chain uses TRBV18 with TRBJ2-2, with D possibly being TRBD2 (5 bases). This CDR3 has 15 residues. CDR1 and CDR2 (germline): KGHSH, LQKENI. V lost 0 bases and J 3 bases, leaving 8 bases between the germline ends. The DNA for the CDR3 is TGTGCCAGCTCACCACCTTCGGAGGACACCGGGGAGCTGTTTTTT. This sequence encodes CASSPPSEDTGELFF.

The CDR3 region has the DNA TGTGCCTGGAGTGCTATATATGGCTACACCTTC. Translation: CAWSAIYGYTF. This rearrangement joins TRBV30 to TRBJ1-2; the D is unclear. The CDR3 sequence is 11 residues long. The V and J ends lost 1 base and 5 bases respectively, with 5 bases between them. CDR1 and CDR2 from the germline V gene are GTSNPN and SVGIG (reference sequence).

The CDR3 DNA follows: TGTGCCGGGAGAAGGACAGACGGTCGGGAGACCCAGTACTTC. This encodes CAGRRTDGRETQYF. The chain carries TRBV2 and TRBJ2-5; tentatively, D is TRBD1 (6 bases). The germline V gene has CDR1 SNHLY and CDR2 FYNNEI. V was clipped by 11 bases and J by 5 bases, with 21 bases between them. CDR3 size: 14 residues.

The chain recombines TRBV9 with TRBJ1-1; TRBD1 might be the D (5 bases). CDR1 is SGDLS, CDR2 YYNGEE, per germline. The CDR3 is 13 residues long. With 0 bases removed from V and 3 bases from J, the gap between germline ends came to 6 bases. CDR3 nucleotides: TGTGCCAGCAGCGTAGGGGGGGACACTGAAGCTTTCTTT. Encoded protein: CASSVGGDTEAFF.

The chain uses TRBV7-9 and TRBJ2-2, with 7 nucleotides matching TRBD1. This CDR3 comprises 15 residues. Germline V gene data show CDR1 as SEHNR and CDR2 as FQNEAQ (reference sequence). After removal of 5 bases from V and 1 base from J, the junction contained 4 bases not matched to a gene. CDR3 nucleotide sequence: TGTGCCAGCAGCCCCCGGACAGGGAACACCGGGGAGCTGTTTTTT. Its protein product is CASSPRTGNTGELFF.

V gene TRBV29-1 combines with J gene TRBJ2-7; D is perhaps TRBD2 (6 bases). Trimming took 0 bases from V and 2 from J, leaving 14 bases between them. Germline V gives CDR1 SQVTM, CDR2 ANQGSEA. This CDR3 has 15 amino acids. Written as DNA, the CDR3 is TGCAGCGTTGAAGATCAAGGGCGGGGTCCCTACGAGCAGTACTTC. This sequence encodes CSVEDQGRGPYEQYF.

The V gene is TRBV13, the J gene TRBJ2-3; 7 nucleotides align to TRBD2. CDR1 is PRHDT, CDR2 FYEKMQ, per germline (reference sequence). V lost 8 bases and J lost 2; bases outside the gene matches: 4. The CDR3 totals 13 residues. The CDR3 is CASLGGNTDTQYF. As DNA, the CDR3 is TGTGCCAGCCTCGGGGGGAACACAGATACGCAGTATTTT.

The V and J genes are TRBV6-5 and TRBJ1-2; D unresolved. Trimming cost V 2 bases and J 5 bases, with 18 bases left between them. Germline V CDR1 and CDR2: MNHEY, SVGAGI. The CDR3 is 16 amino acids. In nucleotides, the CDR3 is TGTGCCAGCAGTTACCGAATAGACCGGGGAGAATATGGCTACACCTTC. This sequence encodes CASSYRIDRGEYGYTF.

This chain uses TRBV11-3 with TRBJ1-1; possible D gene TRBD1, 6 bases. The V end lost 5 bases, the J end lost 6 bases, and 10 bases lay between the germline ends. The CDR3 contains 12 residues. Germline CDR1 reads SGHNT; CDR2 reads YENEEA. CDR3 sequence (DNA): TGTGCCAGCAGCGCGGGGGGCGCTGAAGCTTTCTTT. It is translated as CASSAGGAEAFF. Complete variable domain (other parts from reference TRBV11-3 and TRBJ1-1): EAGVVQSPRYKIIEKKQPVAFWCNPISGHNTLYWYLQNLGQGPELLIRYENEEAVDDSQLPKDRFSAERLKGVDSTLKIQPAELGDSAVYLCASSAGGAEAFFGQGTRLTVV.

The chain has TRBV5-4 and TRBJ1-2; the D gene is possibly TRBD1 (6 bases). CDR1 SGHNT and CDR2 YYREEE come from the germline V gene (reference sequence). The CDR3 runs 15 residues. V was pared by 3 bases and J by 1 base, with 13 bases between. In nucleotides, the CDR3 is TGTGCCAGCAGCTCCAAACCAGGGGTTAACTATGGCTACACCTTC. This translates into CASSSKPGVNYGYTF.

The rearrangement links TRBV4-2 to TRBJ2-5; TRBD1 agrees at 8 bases. Per the germline V gene, CDR1 is LGHNA and CDR2 is YNFKEQ. The CDR3 extends over 14 amino acids. V was clipped by 3 bases and J by 1 base; unmatched bases: 1. DNA for the CDR3: TGTGCCAGCAGCCAGGACAGGGCCCAAGAGACCCAGTACTTC. Translating it yields CASSQDRAQETQYF.